These T cell receptor beta chains were read from a single sample in a study of T cells in Graves' hyperthyroidism and ophthalmopathy. Via MiXCR, TCRdb re-called the multiplex PCR reads, giving one row per CDR3 protein. In the table there are about 700,000 distinct CDR3 sequences, around 13% of which are singletons. The sample comprised blood. The origin of the receptors is a young woman with Graves' hyperthyroidism. CDR3s include the opening cysteine and the closing phenylalanine or tryptophan. Fields, in order: D gene, V gene, J gene, CDR3 protein. A D gene is named only where the DNA matches it firmly.

TRBD1,TRBV12-3/TRBV12-4,TRBJ2-6,CASTYTGVGANVLTF
TRBD1,TRBV5-1,TRBJ1-1,CASRTGVNTEAFF
.,TRBV4-2,TRBJ2-7,CASSQAQDGYEQYF
.,TRBV5-4,TRBJ2-2,CASSREARINTGELFF
.,TRBV4-2,TRBJ2-1,CASSQGTSYNEQFF
.,TRBV20-1,TRBJ2-4,CSATGPGAKNIQYF
.,TRBV5-1,TRBJ2-1,CASSFFDEQFF
.,TRBV27,TRBJ2-1,CASSWTVSSYNEQFF
.,TRBV19,TRBJ2-1,CASKLESSYNEQFF
.,TRBV24-1,TRBJ2-7,CATSNGYGDYEQYF
TRBD2,TRBV7-9,TRBJ2-1,CASTRLEGLAGEDEQFF
.,TRBV3-1,TRBJ2-1,CASSRGRGATYNEQFF
TRBD2,TRBV24-1,TRBJ2-5,CATSDSSGLAGQETQYF
TRBD2,TRBV6-1,TRBJ2-7,CASSSGGSGTYEQYF
TRBD2,TRBV7-3,TRBJ2-7,CASSLGLAASYEQYF